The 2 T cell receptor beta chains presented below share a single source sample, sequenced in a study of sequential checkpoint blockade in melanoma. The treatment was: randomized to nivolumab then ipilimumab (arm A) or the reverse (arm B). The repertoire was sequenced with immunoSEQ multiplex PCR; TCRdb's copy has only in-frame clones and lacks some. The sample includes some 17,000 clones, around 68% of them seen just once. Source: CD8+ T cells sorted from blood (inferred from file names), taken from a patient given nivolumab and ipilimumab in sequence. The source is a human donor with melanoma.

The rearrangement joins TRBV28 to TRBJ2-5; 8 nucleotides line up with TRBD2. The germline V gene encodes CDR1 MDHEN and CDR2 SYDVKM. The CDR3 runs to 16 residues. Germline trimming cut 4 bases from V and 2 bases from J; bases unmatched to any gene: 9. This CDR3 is CASSSMVAGRQETQYF. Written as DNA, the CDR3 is TGTGCCAGCAGTTCAATGGTAGCGGGGAGACAAGAGACCCAGTACTTC.

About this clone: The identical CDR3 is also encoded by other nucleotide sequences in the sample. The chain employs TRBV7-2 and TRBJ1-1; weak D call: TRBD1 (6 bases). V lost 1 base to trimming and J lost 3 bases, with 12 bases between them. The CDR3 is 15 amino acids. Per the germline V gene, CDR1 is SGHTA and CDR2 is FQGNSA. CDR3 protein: CASSLGHREDTEAFF. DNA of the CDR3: TGTGCCAGCAGCTTAGGGCACAGGGAAGACACTGAAGCTTTCTTT. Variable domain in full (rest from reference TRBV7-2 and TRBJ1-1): GAGVSQSPSNKVTEKGKDVELRCDPISGHTALYWYRQSLGQGLEFLIYFQGNSAPDKSGLPSDRFSAERTGGSVSTLTIQRTQQEDSAVYLCASSLGHREDTEAFFGQGTRLTVV.